This TCR beta chain derives from a study of blood T cell repertoires in COVID-19. TCRdb keeps only in-frame clones here, not all; method: immunoSEQ multiplex PCR. The sample records 150,000 to 200,000 clones, around 87% being singletons. The junction had 10 bases not matched to a gene; V was cut back by 5 bases and J by 3 bases. The germline V gene encodes CDR1 SGHTA and CDR2 FQGNSA. CDR3 length: 16 amino acids. Material: peripheral blood. V gene TRBV7-2 combines with J gene TRBJ1-5; 7 bases are shared with TRBD1. The sequence came from a man between 18 and 35 years old with active or convalescent COVID-19. The CDR3 region has the DNA TGTGCCAGCAGCCACGACAGGGTAGGGGACAATCAGCCCCAGCATTTT. Its translation: CASSHDRVGDNQPQHF.